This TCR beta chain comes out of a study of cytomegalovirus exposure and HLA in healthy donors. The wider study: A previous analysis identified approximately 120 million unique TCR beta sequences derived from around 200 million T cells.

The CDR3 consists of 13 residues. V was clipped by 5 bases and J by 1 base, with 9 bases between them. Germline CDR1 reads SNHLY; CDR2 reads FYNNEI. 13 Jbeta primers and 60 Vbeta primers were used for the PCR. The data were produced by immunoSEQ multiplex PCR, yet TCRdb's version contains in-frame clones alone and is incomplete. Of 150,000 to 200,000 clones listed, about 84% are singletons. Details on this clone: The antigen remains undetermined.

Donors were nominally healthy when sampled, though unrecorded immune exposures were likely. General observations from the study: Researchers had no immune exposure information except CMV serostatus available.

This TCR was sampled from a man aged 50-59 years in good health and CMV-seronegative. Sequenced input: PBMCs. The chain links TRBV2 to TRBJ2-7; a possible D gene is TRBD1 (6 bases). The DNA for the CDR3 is TGTGCCAGCAGTCTTGGACAGTCCTACGAGCAGTACTTC. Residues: CASSLGQSYEQYF.